These 20 T cell receptor beta chains were all obtained from the same sample, sequenced in a study of T cells in Graves' hyperthyroidism and ophthalmopathy. It was RNA transcripts that yielded the amplified TCR beta CDR3 regions. The TCR CDR3 was amplified in a first-round RT-PCR using the HTBI primer set. TCRdb analysed the multiplex PCR reads with MiXCR anew, one entry per CDR3 protein. The sample holds around 300,000 distinct CDR3 sequences, over 12% seen once. The sequencing sample was made of blood. Receptors originate from a woman aged 45-59 years with Graves' hyperthyroidism that later progressed to Graves' ophthalmopathy.

V and J are TRBV27 and TRBJ2-5, with 9 bases fitting TRBD2. The V gene's germline CDR1 is MNHEY and CDR2 SMNVEV (reference sequence). Germline trimming cut 1 base from V and 5 bases from J; bases unmatched to any gene: 5. CDR3 size: 15 residues. The CDR3 spells CASSLLAGGFETQYF. In DNA form, the CDR3 reads TGTGCCAGCAGTTTATTGGCGGGAGGGTTTGAGACCCAGTACTTC.

Of note for this clonotype: A clone one base away is much larger, so this may be a read error. The gene calls are TRBV5-6 and TRBJ1-3, with a tentative D call TRBD1 (6 bases). The CDR3 runs to 15 residues. Germline lookup yields CDR1 SGHDT and CDR2 YYEEEE. CDR3 DNA sequence: TGTACCAGCAGCTTGGGCCAGGGGACTGGAAACACCATATATTTT. Translation: CTSSLGQGTGNTIYF.

This clonotype occurred many times. The V call is TRBV20-1, the J call TRBJ1-2; D is ambiguous. This CDR3 contains 14 residues. Germline V gives CDR1 DFQATT, CDR2 SNEGSKA (reference sequence). V lost 2 bases, J lost 6 bases, and 16 bases lay in between. The CDR3 DNA sequence: TGCAGTGCTAGAAATTGGGAGGGCGGGGATGGCTACACCTTC. Translating it yields CSARNWEGGDGYTF.

This clonotype was seen repeatedly, ten times or more. V usage is TRBV7-6 and J usage is TRBJ2-3, with 7 bases lining up with TRBD2. Germline V gene data show CDR1 as SGHVS and CDR2 as FNYEAQ. With 5 bases clipped from V and 6 bases from J, the junction kept 11 bases outside the gene matches. The CDR3 runs to 15 residues. CDR3 in DNA: TGTGCCAGCAGCCTGGGGGGGGGTAGGATGGATACGCAGTATTTT. Residues: CASSLGGGRMDTQYF.

This clonotype was seen at least ten times. The chain links TRBV10-2 to TRBJ1-6, with TRBD1 identical over 11 bases. Germline CDR1 reads WSHSY; CDR2 reads SAAADI. The CDR3 loop spans 14 amino acids. J was trimmed by 8 bases and V by 4 bases; bases with no gene match: 1. DNA for the CDR3: TGCGCCAGCAGTGGGACAGGGGGCGATTCACCCCTCCACTTT. It is translated as CASSGTGGDSPLHF.

This clonotype came up a few times. In DNA, the CDR3 is TGTGCCATTGAGGGACAGGGGGACGAAGCTTTCTTT. Encoded protein: CAIEGQGDEAFF. V and J are TRBV19 and TRBJ1-1, with 11 bases identical to TRBD1. Germline CDR1 is LNHDA and CDR2 is SQIVND (reference sequence). This CDR3 comprises 12 residues. Germline trimming cut 10 bases from V and 8 bases from J; bases unmatched to any gene: 6.

In this sample, this clonotype turned up many times. This chain uses TRBV5-1 with TRBJ1-1; no reliable D call. The V end lost 4 bases, the J end lost 3 bases, and 13 bases lay between the germline ends. The CDR3 has 14 amino acids. From germline, CDR1 is SGHRS and CDR2 YFSETQ. CDR3 amino acids: CASSPPGGDTEAFF. The CDR3 nucleotides are TGCGCCAGCAGCCCCCCAGGAGGAGACACTGAAGCTTTCTTT.

This clonotype was recorded many times. CDR3 region: CASRQDSTGELFF. The DNA for the CDR3 is TGTGCCAGCAGGCAAGACAGTACCGGGGAGCTGTTTTTT. The chain is built from TRBV2 and TRBJ2-2, with a tentative D call TRBD1 (5 bases). Germline V gene data show CDR1 as SNHLY and CDR2 as FYNNEI. V gave up 6 bases and J gave up 5 bases, with 10 bases separating them. The CDR3 contains 13 residues. The full variable domain, rest sourced from reference TRBV2 and TRBJ2-2, is EPEVTQTPSHQVTQMGQEVILRCVPISNHLYFYWYRQILGQKVEFLVSFYNNEISEKSEIFDDQFSVERPDGSNFTLKIRSTKLEDSAMYFCASRQDSTGELFFGEGSRLTVL.

This clonotype has a count of ten or more. The V gene is TRBV10-2, the J gene TRBJ1-1; 11 nucleotides align to TRBD1. Germline V lookup: CDR1 WSHSY, CDR2 SAAADI. The CDR3 length is 17 residues. V lost 4 bases and J lost 0; bases outside the gene matches: 7. CDR3 residues: CASSGGTGGSLNTEAFF. The CDR3 DNA is TGCGCCAGCAGTGGCGGGACAGGGGGATCTTTGAACACTGAAGCTTTCTTT.

This clonotype was observed many times. The rearrangement links TRBV27 to TRBJ1-1, with D tentatively TRBD1 (5 bases). Deletions cut 6 bases from V and 3 bases from J, with 11 bases between. CDR1 is MNHEY and CDR2 is SMNVEV in the germline V gene (reference sequence). There are 13 residues in the CDR3. CDR3 residues: CASRTRGDTEAFF. The CDR3, as DNA: TGTGCCAGCAGAACGAGGGGAGACACTGAAGCTTTCTTT.

The sample holds many counts of this clonotype. The genes are TRBV6-1 and TRBJ2-7; 7 nucleotides agree with TRBD1. The germline CDR1 and CDR2 sequences are MNHNS and SASEGT. The V gene end was trimmed by 5 bases and the J gene end by 4 bases; junction bases not matched to a gene: 8. The CDR3 runs 14 residues. Here the CDR3 DNA reads TGTGCCAGCAGTCTTCGGACAGGATATTACGAGCAGTACTTC. Translation: CASSLRTGYYEQYF.

This clonotype has ten or more counts. The chain has TRBV5-1 and TRBJ2-3; 7 bases match TRBD2. Germline trimming cut 1 base from V and 4 bases from J; bases unmatched to any gene: 6. Looked up from germline, CDR1 is SGHRS and CDR2 is YFSETQ. The CDR3 contains 15 residues. The CDR3 protein is CASSLPAGVADTQYF. CDR3 sequence (DNA): TGCGCCAGCAGCTTGCCGGCGGGAGTGGCAGATACGCAGTATTTT.

This clonotype showed up many times. The rearrangement links TRBV30 to TRBJ2-2; no clear D. V was shortened by 1 base and J by 1 base, with 4 bases between the two germline ends. The CDR3 contains 13 residues. Germline V gives CDR1 GTSNPN, CDR2 SVGIG (reference sequence). The CDR3 region has the DNA TGTGCCTGGAGTGAAGGGAACACCGGGGAGCTGTTTTTT. Its translation is CAWSEGNTGELFF.

The CDR3 region is CASSVGGLLANTGELFF. The CDR3 nucleotides are TGTGCCAGCAGCGTAGGGGGGCTACTAGCGAACACCGGGGAGCTGTTTTTT. The chain joins TRBV9 to TRBJ2-2; D might be TRBD1 (6 bases). Deletions cut 0 bases from V and 0 bases from J, with 12 bases between. From germline, CDR1 is SGDLS and CDR2 YYNGEE. There are 17 residues in the CDR3.

This clonotype was observed a few times. The chain employs TRBV7-3 and TRBJ2-1; 12 nucleotides agree with TRBD2. This CDR3 contains 15 residues. The V segment lost 0 bases and the J segment 12 bases; nucleotides outside the gene matches: 6. The germline gives CDR1 SGHTA, CDR2 FQGTGA. CDR3 in DNA: TGTGCCAGCAGCTTAACGGCGGCGACTAGCGGGAGGCAGTTCTTC. It yields the protein CASSLTAATSGRQFF.

This clonotype was seen at least ten times. The CDR3 DNA reads TGCGCCAGCAGCTTGAACCAGGGGGGACGGGCTGAAGCTTTCTTT. Encoded protein: CASSLNQGGRAEAFF. V gene TRBV5-1 combines with J gene TRBJ1-1; 7 bases fit TRBD1. Germline CDR1 and CDR2: SGHRS and YFSETQ. The CDR3 covers 15 residues. With 1 base clipped from V and 6 bases from J, the junction kept 9 bases outside the gene matches.

This clonotype was observed at least ten times. The V and J genes are TRBV20-1 and TRBJ1-1, with a possible D match to TRBD1 (5 bases). V lost 0 bases and J lost 0, with 17 bases in between. From germline, CDR1 is DFQATT and CDR2 SNEGSKA (reference sequence). The CDR3 is 17 residues long. CDR3 sequence reads: CSARDPGGRRVNTEAFF. The CDR3 DNA reads as TGCAGTGCTAGAGATCCGGGGGGAAGAAGGGTGAACACTGAAGCTTTCTTT.

This rearrangement joins TRBV6-1 to TRBJ1-2; 9 bases map to TRBD1. CDR3 size: 17 residues. Germline assignment: CDR1 MNHNS and CDR2 SASEGT. V shed 6 bases, J shed 8 bases, and the junction held 19 bases outside the gene matches. DNA for the CDR3: TGTGCCAGCAGCGCCATTGGGGGACAGGGCGGGGGCCGGGGCTACACCTTC. Translation: CASSAIGGQGGGRGYTF.

In this sample, this clonotype turned up many times. The junction does not match germline at one end; this may be a read error. The CDR3 loop is CASSQDDTPQGTQYF. CDR3 in DNA: TGTGCCAGCAGCCAAGATGACACCCCTCAAGGGACCCAGTACTTC. The chain employs TRBV3-1 and TRBJ2-5; no clear D. This CDR3 has 15 residues. CDR1 is LGHDT and CDR2 is YNNKEL in the germline V gene (reference sequence).

This clonotype was found many times. J is TRBJ2-7 and V is TRBV3-1; D is ambiguous. Germline CDR1 LGHDT, CDR2 YNNKEL (reference sequence). This CDR3 has 11 amino acids. Trimming stripped 5 bases from V and 5 bases from J, with 7 bases between. This CDR3 reads CASSSNHEQYF. In DNA, the CDR3 is TGTGCCAGCAGCTCCAACCACGAGCAGTACTTC.